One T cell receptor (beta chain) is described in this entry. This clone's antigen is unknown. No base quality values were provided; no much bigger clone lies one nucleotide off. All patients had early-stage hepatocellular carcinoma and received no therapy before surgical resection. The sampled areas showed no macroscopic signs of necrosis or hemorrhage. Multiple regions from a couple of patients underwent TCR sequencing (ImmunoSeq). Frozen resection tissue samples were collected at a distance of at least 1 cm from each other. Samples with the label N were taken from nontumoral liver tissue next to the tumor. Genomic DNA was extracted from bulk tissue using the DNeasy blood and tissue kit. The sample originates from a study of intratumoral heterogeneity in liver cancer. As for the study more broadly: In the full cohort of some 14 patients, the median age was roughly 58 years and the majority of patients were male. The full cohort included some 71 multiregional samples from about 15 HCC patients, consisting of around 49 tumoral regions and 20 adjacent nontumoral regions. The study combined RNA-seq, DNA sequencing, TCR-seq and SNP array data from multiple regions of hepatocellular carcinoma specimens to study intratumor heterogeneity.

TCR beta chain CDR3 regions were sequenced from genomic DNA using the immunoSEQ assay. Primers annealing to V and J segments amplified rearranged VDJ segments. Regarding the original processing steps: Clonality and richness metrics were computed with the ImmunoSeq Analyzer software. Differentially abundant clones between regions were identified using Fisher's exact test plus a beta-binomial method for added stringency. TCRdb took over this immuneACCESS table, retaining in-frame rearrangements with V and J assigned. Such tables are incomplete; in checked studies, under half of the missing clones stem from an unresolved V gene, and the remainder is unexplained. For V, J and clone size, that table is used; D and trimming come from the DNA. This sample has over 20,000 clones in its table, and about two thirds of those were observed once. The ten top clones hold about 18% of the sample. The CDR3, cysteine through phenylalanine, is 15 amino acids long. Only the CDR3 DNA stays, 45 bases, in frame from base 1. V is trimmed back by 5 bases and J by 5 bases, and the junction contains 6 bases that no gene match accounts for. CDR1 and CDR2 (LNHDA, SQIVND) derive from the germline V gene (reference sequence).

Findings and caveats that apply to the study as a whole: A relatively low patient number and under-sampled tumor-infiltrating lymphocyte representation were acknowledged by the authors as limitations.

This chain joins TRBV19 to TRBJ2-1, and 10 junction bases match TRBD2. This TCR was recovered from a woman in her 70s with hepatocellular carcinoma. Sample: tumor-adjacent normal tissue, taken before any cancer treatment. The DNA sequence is TGTGCCAGTAGTGGTCGAACTAGCGGGGACAATGAGCAGTTCTTC. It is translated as CASSGRTSGDNEQFF.